These 7 T cell receptor beta chains were all obtained from the same sample, sequenced in a study of Graves' ophthalmopathy and Graves' hyperthyroidism. TCR beta CDR3 regions were amplified from RNA transcripts. HTBI-primed first-round RT-PCR preceded second-round multiplex PCR. Via MiXCR, TCRdb re-called the multiplex PCR reads, giving one row per CDR3 protein. The table includes about 700,000 distinct CDR3 sequences, 35% to 45% detected once. Sequenced input: peripheral blood. Every receptor here comes from an adult man with Graves' ophthalmopathy.

J is TRBJ2-2 and V is TRBV5-1, with a weak D call TRBD1 (5 bases). Germline lookup yields CDR1 SGHRS and CDR2 YFSETQ. V shed 0 bases and J shed 4 bases, with 16 bases lying between them. The CDR3 has 17 amino acids. The CDR3 here is CASSLDLLTGLTGELFF. DNA for the CDR3: TGCGCCAGCAGCTTGGATCTCTTAACAGGCCTCACCGGGGAGCTGTTTTTT.

This clonotype was seen repeatedly, ten times or more. The chain employs TRBV6-5 and TRBJ1-2; D is undetermined. Trimming pared 7 bases from V and 5 bases from J, leaving 11 bases between. The CDR3 sequence is 12 residues long. CDR1 and CDR2 (germline): MNHEY, SVGAGI. The CDR3 loop is CASKGRDYGYTF. The DNA for the CDR3 is TGTGCCAGCAAAGGCCGGGATTATGGCTACACCTTC.

This clonotype was picked up many times. The V call is TRBV5-1, the J call TRBJ1-6, with D perhaps matching TRBD1 (5 bases). The CDR3 has 15 amino acids. V dropped 0 bases and J dropped 5 bases, with 9 bases sitting between them. Germline V gene lookup returns CDR1 SGHRS and CDR2 YFSETQ. Written as DNA, the CDR3 is TGCGCCAGCAGCTTGGAGGGGACCAATAATTCACCCCTCCACTTT. Translation: CASSLEGTNNSPLHF.

This clonotype was observed at least ten times. V gene TRBV7-9 combines with J gene TRBJ2-5, with TRBD2 identical over 7 bases. Germline V gene sequence: CDR1 SEHNR, CDR2 FQNEAQ (reference sequence). With V trimmed by 1 base and J by 3 bases, 5 bases remained unmatched. This CDR3 spans 15 amino acids. The CDR3 DNA reads as TGTGCCAGCAGCTTAGGGGTAGCGGGTAAAGAGACCCAGTACTTC. Translating gives CASSLGVAGKETQYF. The whole variable domain, remainder taken from reference TRBV7-9 and TRBJ2-5, is DTGVSQNPRHKITKRGQNVTFRCDPISEHNRLYWYRQTLGQGPEFLTYFQNEAQLEKSRLLSDRFSAERPKGSFSTLEIQRTEQGDSAMYLCASSLGVAGKETQYFGPGTRLLVL.

There are many counts of this clonotype. This sequence joins TRBV2 and TRBJ1-2; a weak D match, TRBD1 (5 bases). This CDR3 contains 11 residues. V gave up 8 bases and J gave up 7 bases, with 11 bases separating them. Germline lookup yields CDR1 SNHLY and CDR2 FYNNEI. The CDR3: CASPGNFGYTF. CDR3 in DNA: TGTGCCAGCCCAGGGAATTTTGGCTACACCTTC.

This clonotype was seen just once. The chain uses TRBV20-1 and TRBJ2-7; 13 bases align to TRBD2. Germline V lookup: CDR1 DFQATT, CDR2 SNEGSKA (reference sequence). The V gene end was trimmed by 5 bases and the J gene end by 5 bases; junction bases not matched to a gene: 6. There are 14 residues in the CDR3. The DNA of the CDR3 is TGCAGTGCTTCAAGGACTAGCGGGAGCAACGAGCAGTACTTC. This translates into CSASRTSGSNEQYF.

The genes are TRBV7-3 and TRBJ1-3; possibly TRBD1 for D (5 bases). Germline V gene sequence: CDR1 SGHTA, CDR2 FQGTGA. Between the trimmed V and J ends, which lost 4 bases and 7 bases, there was a span of 20 bases. The CDR3 covers 16 residues. The CDR3 here is CASSSKDLRGLNTIYF. In DNA form, the CDR3 reads TGTGCCAGCAGCTCCAAGGATTTGCGGGGCTTGAACACCATATATTTT.